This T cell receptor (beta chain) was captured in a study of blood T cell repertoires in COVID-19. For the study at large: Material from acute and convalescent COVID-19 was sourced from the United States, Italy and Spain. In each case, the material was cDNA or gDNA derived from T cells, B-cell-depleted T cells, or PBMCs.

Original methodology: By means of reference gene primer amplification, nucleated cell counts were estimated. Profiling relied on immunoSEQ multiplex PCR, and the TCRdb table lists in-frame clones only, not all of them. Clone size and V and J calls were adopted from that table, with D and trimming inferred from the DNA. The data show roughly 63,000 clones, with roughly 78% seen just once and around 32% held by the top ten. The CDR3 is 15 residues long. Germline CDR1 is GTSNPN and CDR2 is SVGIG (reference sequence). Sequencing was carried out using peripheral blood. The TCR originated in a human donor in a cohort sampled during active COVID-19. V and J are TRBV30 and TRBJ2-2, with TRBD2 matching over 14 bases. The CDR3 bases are TGTGCTCAGACTAGCGGGAGGGCCAGCACCGGGGAGCTGTTTTTT. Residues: CAQTSGRASTGELFF.